This TCR beta chain appears in the sequencing data of a study of blood T cell repertoires in COVID-19 (dated by TCRdb to 2018 to 2021). In the study overall: Samples covering the acute and convalescent phases of COVID-19 were provided by collaborators in the United States, Italy and Spain. The prospective study material was composed of cDNA or gDNA derived from T cells, B-cell-depleted T cells, or PBMCs. Subjects who had been exposed to COVID-19, were actively infected with it, or had recovered from it provided the deeply sampled blood TCRbeta repertoires that made up the dataset. The repertoires were made available in a free public database intended to serve as a resource for research on the immune response to SARS-CoV-2. The samples were drawn from the first 160 participants of the ongoing ImmuneRACE study and from 1,254 subjects provided by 6 global collaborators. A de-identified subject ID, COVID-19 status, age in years and sex were almost always included in the sample metadata. HLA class I and class II types, where available, came from metadata supplied by the sample provider rather than from assay-based typing.

About this clone: The target of this receptor is not known. It has no much larger one-base neighbor in the sample; base qualities were not kept.

Overall study outcomes, separate from this receptor: Clinical and demographic metadata were provided uncurated, with the amount varying by source and participant.

A second Seattle source provided samples from volunteer blood donors who had recovered from COVID-19. Collaborating institutions collected whole blood in K2EDTA tubes following their own protocols. For TCRbeta analysis, collaborators shipped samples as frozen whole blood, isolated PBMCs, or DNA extracted from either of those sample types. The CDR3, cysteine through phenylalanine, is 14 amino acids long. CDR3 DNA only is kept here, 42 bases in frame from base 1. Sequences LNHDA (CDR1) and SQIVND (CDR2) are obtained from the germline V gene (reference sequence). V loses 6 bases, J loses 2 bases, and the germline ends lie 10 bases apart. TCRbeta CDR3 regions were amplified from genomic DNA using the immunoSEQ Assay, a bias-controlled multiplex PCR. Per the source publication's procedure: The number of nucleated cells in each sample was estimated by amplification of reference gene primers within the assay. Sequence reads were collapsed and filtered to measure the absolute abundance of every unique TCRbeta CDR3 rearrangement. For each sample, productive Simpson clonality was calculated as the square root of Simpson's diversity index across productive rearrangements. Drawn from immuneACCESS, this table holds only the in-frame rearrangements with V and J called that TCRdb kept. Clones are partly lost; checked studies trace under half to an unresolved V gene and leave the rest unexplained. V, J and clone size reflect that table, while D and trimming were determined from the DNA. A total of under 250,000 clones appear in this sample, around 86% of them only once. The top ten clonotypes cover around 6.5% of the sample.

Sequencing input: peripheral blood. The chain uses TRBV19 and TRBJ1-4; the D gene remains uncertain. The origin of this receptor is a man aged 55 to 70 who had recovered from COVID-19. The nucleotide sequence reads TGTGCCAGTAGACCGGGGTATACTAATGAAAAACTGTTTTTT. This yields the protein CASRPGYTNEKLFF.